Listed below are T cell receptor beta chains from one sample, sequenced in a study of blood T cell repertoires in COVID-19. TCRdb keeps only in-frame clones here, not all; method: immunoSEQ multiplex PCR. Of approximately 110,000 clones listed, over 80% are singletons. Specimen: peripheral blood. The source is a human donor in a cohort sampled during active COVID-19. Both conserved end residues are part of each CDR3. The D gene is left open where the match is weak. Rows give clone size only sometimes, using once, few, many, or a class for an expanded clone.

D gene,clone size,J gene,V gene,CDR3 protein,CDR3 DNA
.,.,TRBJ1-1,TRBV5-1,CASSLDSSYGTEAFF,TGCGCCAGCAGCTTAGACAGTTCCTATGGGACTGAAGCTTTCTTT
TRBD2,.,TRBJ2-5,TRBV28,CASSPPGLAEETQYF,TGTGCCAGCAGTCCTCCGGGACTAGCGGAAGAGACCCAGTACTTC
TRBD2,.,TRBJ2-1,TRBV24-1,CATSDPLPSGSSYNEQFF,TGTGCCACCAGTGACCCCCTACCTAGCGGTAGCTCCTACAATGAGCAGTTCTTC
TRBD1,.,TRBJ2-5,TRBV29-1,CSVEEIPITGGSLGETQYF,TGCAGCGTTGAAGAGATTCCGATTACAGGGGGTAGCCTAGGAGAGACCCAGTACTTC
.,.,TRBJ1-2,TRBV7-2,CASTVQGIYGYTF,TGTGCCAGCACCGTGCAGGGTATCTATGGCTACACCTTC
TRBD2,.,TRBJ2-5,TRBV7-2,CASSLGLAGVNF,TGTGCCAGCAGCCTAGGACTAGCGGGAGTCAACTTC
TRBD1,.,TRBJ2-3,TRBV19,CASSIDPGGTTDTQYF,TGTGCCAGTAGTATAGATCCAGGGGGCACCACAGATACGCAGTATTTT
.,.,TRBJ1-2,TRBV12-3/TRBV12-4,CASGRAYGYTF,TGTGCCAGCGGGCGGGCCTATGGCTACACCTTC
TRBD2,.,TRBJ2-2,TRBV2,CASSRDGGRGTGELFF,TGTGCCAGCAGTCGGGATGGAGGGAGGGGCACCGGGGAGCTGTTTTTT
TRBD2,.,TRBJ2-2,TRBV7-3,CASSLGRGTGELFF,TGTGCCAGCAGCTTAGGGAGGGGAACCGGGGAGCTGTTTTTT
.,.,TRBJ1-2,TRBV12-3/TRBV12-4,CASSLARGRGYTF,TGTGCCAGCAGTTTAGCCAGGGGTCGAGGCTACACCTTC
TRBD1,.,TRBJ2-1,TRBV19,CASRGLWTGSYEQFF,TGTGCCAGTCGGGGCCTTTGGACAGGGAGCTATGAGCAGTTCTTC
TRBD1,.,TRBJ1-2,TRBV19,CASSKGQGYGYTF,TGTGCCAGTAGTAAAGGACAGGGCTATGGCTACACCTTC
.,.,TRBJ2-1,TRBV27,CASSRSRAERYSEQFF,TGTGCCAGCAGTCGTTCAAGAGCGGAAAGGTACAGTGAGCAGTTCTTC
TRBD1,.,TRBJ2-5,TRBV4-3,CASSPGTAQETQYF,TGCGCCAGCAGCCCCGGGACAGCCCAAGAGACCCAGTACTTC
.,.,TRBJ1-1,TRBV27,CASSLRENTEAFF,TGTGCCAGCAGTTTGAGGGAGAACACTGAAGCTTTCTTT
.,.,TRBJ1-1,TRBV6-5,CASSYRQGGPEAFF,TGTGCCAGCAGTTACAGGCAGGGCGGCCCTGAAGCTTTCTTT
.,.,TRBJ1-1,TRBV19,CASSTPWGGPNTEAFF,TGTGCCAGTAGCACTCCTTGGGGGGGCCCGAACACTGAAGCTTTCTTT
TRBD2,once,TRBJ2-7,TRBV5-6,CASSLEVPSGRDSYEQYF,TGTGCCAGCAGCTTGGAGGTCCCTAGCGGGAGGGACTCCTACGAGCAGTACTTC
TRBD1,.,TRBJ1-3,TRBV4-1,CASSREDRGPGNTIYF,TGCGCCAGCAGCCGAGAAGACAGGGGGCCTGGAAACACCATATATTTT
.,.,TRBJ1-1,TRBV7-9,CASSLYRNTEAFF,TGTGCCAGCAGCTTGTACAGGAACACTGAAGCTTTCTTT
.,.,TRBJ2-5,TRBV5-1,CASSSGGSQETQYF,TGCGCCAGCAGCTCCGGAGGGAGTCAAGAGACCCAGTACTTC
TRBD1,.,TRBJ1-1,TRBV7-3,CASSRDSLTEAFF,TGTGCCAGCAGCCGGGACAGCCTCACTGAAGCTTTCTTT
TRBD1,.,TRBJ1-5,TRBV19,CASWGQGYGNQPQHF,TGTGCCAGCTGGGGACAGGGGTACGGCAATCAGCCCCAGCATTTT
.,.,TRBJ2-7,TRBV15,CATSRDRVSSYEQYF,TGTGCCACCAGCAGAGACCGGGTTAGCTCCTACGAGCAGTACTTC
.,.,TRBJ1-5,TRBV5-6,CASSLGQGGNQPQHF,TGTGCCAGCAGCCTCGGGCAGGGAGGGAATCAGCCCCAGCATTTT
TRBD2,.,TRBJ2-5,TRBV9,CASSVVGREAETQYF,TGTGCCAGCAGCGTAGTAGGGCGGGAGGCAGAGACCCAGTACTTC
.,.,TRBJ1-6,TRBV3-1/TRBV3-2,CASSQGQFNSPLHF,TGTGCCAGCAGCCAAGGACAGTTTAATTCACCCCTCCACTTT
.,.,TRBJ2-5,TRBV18,CASSPPSQQETQYF,TGTGCCAGCTCACCACCGTCACAGCAAGAGACCCAGTACTTC
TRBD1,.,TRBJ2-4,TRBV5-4,CASSLVSGGAYIQYF,TGTGCCAGCAGCTTGGTGTCAGGGGGCGCTTACATTCAGTACTTC
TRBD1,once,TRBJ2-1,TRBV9,CASSPRTGSYNEQFF,TGTGCCAGCAGCCCAAGGACAGGGTCCTACAATGAGCAGTTCTTC
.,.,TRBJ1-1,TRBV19,CASTIFGEARSEAFF,TGTGCCAGTACCATATTTGGGGAGGCGAGGTCTGAAGCTTTCTTT
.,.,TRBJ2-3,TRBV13,CASSVGGSTDTQYF,TGTGCCAGCAGTGTCGGCGGCAGCACAGATACGCAGTATTTT